This TCR beta chain appears in the sequencing data of a study of blood T cells in healthy people across ages (dated by TCRdb to 2015 to 2017). For the study in its entirety: In model experiments, template switching captured roughly one uniquely barcoded TCR beta cDNA molecule for every two T cells. Four age groups were formed from the donors: young (average roughly 16 years), middle-aged (approximately 41), aged (62) and long-lived (about 80). The study analyzed two additional independent replicas of 1 million unique cDNA reads from the same blood draw for two donors, one aged 18 to 30 and one aged 80 or older. To avoid experimental bias, donors of different ages were randomly spread across the sequencing lanes. The study measured age-related changes in TCR beta repertoire diversity using deep sequencing normalized with unique cDNA molecular identifiers.

Based on the germline V gene, the CDR1 and CDR2 sequences are KGHDR and SFDVKD. Measured from the cysteine to the phenylalanine, the CDR3 is 13 residues long. Only the CDR3 part of the read is kept: 39 bases, read in frame from the first base. Trimming costs V 3 bases and J 5 bases, and their ends lie 9 bases apart. The research as a whole found: Because donor CMV infection status was unknown, age-related changes in expanded clonotypes were potentially confounded. Estimates of total diversity from one million sequenced T cells were regarded as lower bounds and underestimates. Bulk unsorted PBMC profiling prevented conclusive comparison of naive and antigen-experienced compartments. The percentage of naive T cells measured by flow cytometry correlated strongly with observed TCR beta diversity. Observed TCR beta diversity per million T cells fell roughly linearly with age, and a significant reduction was already apparent by age roughly 41. Compared with the aged group, more naive CD4+ T cells, fewer expanded clones and increased TCR diversity were shown by the long-lived group, suggesting age selection.

Comment on this clonotype: The antigen it binds to is not known. No base-level quality is on record; no much larger clone is a single base apart.

The library was generated by 5' RACE. The instrument was an Illumina HiSeq 2500. A second PCR of 7 to 11 cycles was run with a J-beta primer mix and a sample-barcoded 5' primer. A template-switch 5' adaptor carrying 12 random nucleotides introduced a unique molecular identifier onto each TCR beta cDNA molecule. Each sample yielded at least 3 million CDR3-containing paired-end reads. The Mint cDNA synthesis kit, primed by a TRBC-specific oligonucleotide, was used to synthesize first-strand cDNA from all RNA. After uracil-DNA glycosylase treatment, a first 18-cycle PCR used universal primers M1SS and BC2_uni_R on all cDNA. As for the original processing: Normalization of each sample was performed by random selection of 1 million high-quality reads, each carrying a distinct molecular identifier. Instead of being binned into consensus sequences, reads with shared molecular identifiers were discarded. MiTCR, set to a Q25 quality threshold and the strictest error-elimination algorithm, was used for CDR3 identification, clonotype clustering and error correction. A nonparametric unseen species model with Euler transformation was used to estimate lower-bound total TCR beta diversity. The raw public reads went through TCRdb reprocessing: fastp at Q25, MiXCR clone calling, in-frame beta chains kept. Records with the same CDR3 protein are collapsed into one entry carrying the most frequent genes and DNA. The V and J calls shown here were made by TCRdb, not taken from the authors' results. The sample data list 380,000 or so distinct CDR3 sequences, and approximately 51% of these were observed just once. Together, the top ten hold 51% of the sample.

The donors were around 39 Caucasian individuals from Russia, aged roughly 6 to 100 years, who were systemically healthy. Each donor gave approximately 9.4 milliliters of peripheral blood, drawn into EDTA-treated Vacutainer tubes. Ficoll-Paque density-gradient centrifugation was used to isolate PBMCs, with at least 6.5 million obtained per sample. Trizol reagent was used to extract total RNA from the PBMCs, yielding at least 6 micrograms per sample. For every donor, flow cytometry on a PBMC aliquot measured the percentage of naive CD45RAhigh/CD27high T cells. Input material: blood. This chain is built from TRBV24-1 and TRBJ1-2; the D gene cannot be resolved reliably. The sequence came from a man aged 60 to 69 in good health. CDR3 reads: CATSDPPGYGYTF. DNA sequence: TGTGCCACCAGTGATCCCCCCGGATATGGCTACACCTTC.